This T cell receptor (beta chain) was documented in a study of vaccination and CD4 T cells after COVID-19. General study results and limits: The median proportion of reactive clones detected only post-vaccination in convalescent patients was roughly 90%.

As to this clonotype: What it recognizes is unknown.

Treatment described: roughly ten-day PBMC culture with coronavirus spike peptide pools or control peptides (ViraFEST assay). Investigators obtained the unexposed donor's CD4+ T cells before the COVID-19 pandemic (2011-2018). The CDR3 loop spans 12 amino acids. CDR1 is DFQATT and CDR2 is SNEGSKA in the germline V gene (reference sequence). Between the trimmed V and J ends, which lost 3 bases and 9 bases, there was a span of 12 bases. Cultured CD4+ T-cell DNA underwent Oncomine TCR Beta short-read sequencing. Extraction of genomic DNA was performed on cultured CD4+ T cells. TCRdb called the PCR reads again in MiXCR, with one record for every CDR3 protein. The table has roughly 9,000 distinct CDR3 sequences, 30% to 40% seen once.

Specimen: CD4+ T cells from blood, cultured in vitro. This receptor was identified in a human donor in good health. This sequence joins TRBV20-1 and TRBJ2-1; possible D gene TRBD1, 5 bases. CDR3 in amino acids: CSASGQGGEQFF. In DNA form, the CDR3 reads TGCAGTGCTAGCGGGCAGGGCGGTGAGCAGTTCTTC.